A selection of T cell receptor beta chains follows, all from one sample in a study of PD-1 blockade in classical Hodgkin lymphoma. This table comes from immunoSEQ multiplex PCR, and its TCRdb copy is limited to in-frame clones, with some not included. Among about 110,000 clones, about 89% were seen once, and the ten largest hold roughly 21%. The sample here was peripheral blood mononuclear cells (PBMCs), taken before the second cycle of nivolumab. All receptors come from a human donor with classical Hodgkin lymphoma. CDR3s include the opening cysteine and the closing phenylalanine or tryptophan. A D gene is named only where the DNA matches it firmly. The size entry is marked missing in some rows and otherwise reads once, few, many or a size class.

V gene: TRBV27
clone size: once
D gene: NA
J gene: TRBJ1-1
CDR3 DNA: NA
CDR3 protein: CASSFGPGGGEAFF

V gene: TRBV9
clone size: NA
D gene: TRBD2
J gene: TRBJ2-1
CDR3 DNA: TGTGCCAGCAGCGTGGACCTAGCGGGAGGATTCAATGAGCAGTTCTTC
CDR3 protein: CASSVDLAGGFNEQFF

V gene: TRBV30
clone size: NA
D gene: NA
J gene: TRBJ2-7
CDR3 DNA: TGTGCCTGGAGTGTATGGAGGGGTAGGGATTACCTCGAGCAGTACTTC
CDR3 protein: CAWSVWRGRDYLEQYF

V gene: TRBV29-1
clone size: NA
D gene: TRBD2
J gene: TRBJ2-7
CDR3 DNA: TGCAGCGTCGGACTAGCGGGAGCGGGGGAGCAGTACTTC
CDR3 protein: CSVGLAGAGEQYF

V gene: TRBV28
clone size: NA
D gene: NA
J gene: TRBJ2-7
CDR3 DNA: TGTGCCAGCACCTCACTCAGGGCCGAGCAGTACTTC
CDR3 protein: CASTSLRAEQYF

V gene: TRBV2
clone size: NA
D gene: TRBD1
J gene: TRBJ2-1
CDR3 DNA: TGCGCCTCCGGGACAGGGGACGGCAATGAGCAGTTCTTC
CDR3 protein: CASGTGDGNEQFF

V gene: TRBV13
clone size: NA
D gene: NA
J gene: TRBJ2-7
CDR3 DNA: TGTGCCAGCAGCCCCTCGTGGACCGGATACGAGCAGTACTTC
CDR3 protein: CASSPSWTGYEQYF

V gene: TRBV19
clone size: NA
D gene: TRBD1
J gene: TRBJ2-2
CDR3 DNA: TGTGCCAGTAGAAAGGGACAGGGTCTAACCGGGGAGCTGTTTTTT
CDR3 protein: CASRKGQGLTGELFF

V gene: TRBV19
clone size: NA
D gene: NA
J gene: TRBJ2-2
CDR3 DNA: TGTGCCAGTAGGCTCGGCCTTGTCGGGGAGCTGTTTTTT
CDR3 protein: CASRLGLVGELFF

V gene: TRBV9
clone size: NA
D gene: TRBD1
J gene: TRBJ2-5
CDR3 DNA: TGTGCCAGCAGAGGGGGCGATCAAGAGACCCAGTACTTC
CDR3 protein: CASRGGDQETQYF

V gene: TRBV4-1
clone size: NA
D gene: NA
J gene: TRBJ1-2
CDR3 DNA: TGCGCCAGCAGCCCCTTCGGGGTCGGGTATGGCTACACCTTC
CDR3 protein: CASSPFGVGYGYTF

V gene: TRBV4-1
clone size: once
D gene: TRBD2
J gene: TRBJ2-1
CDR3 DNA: TGCGCCAGCAGCCAATCTTTGACTAGCGCTTACAATGAGCAGTTCTTC
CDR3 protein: CASSQSLTSAYNEQFF

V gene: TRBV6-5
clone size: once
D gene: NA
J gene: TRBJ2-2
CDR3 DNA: TGTGCCAGCAGTTACCAGGGCCCGGGCACCGGGGAGCTGTTTTTT
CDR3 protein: CASSYQGPGTGELFF

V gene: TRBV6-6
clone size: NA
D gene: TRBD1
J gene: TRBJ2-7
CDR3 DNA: TGTGCCAGCAGACCAATACAGGGGGCTAACTACGAGCAGTACTTC
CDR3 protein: CASRPIQGANYEQYF

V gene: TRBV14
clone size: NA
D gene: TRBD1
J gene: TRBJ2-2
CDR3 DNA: TGTGCCAGCAGCCAGGCCGGGACAGGGGGTCCTCCACCAGGCACCGGGGAGCTGTTTTTT
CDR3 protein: CASSQAGTGGPPPGTGELFF

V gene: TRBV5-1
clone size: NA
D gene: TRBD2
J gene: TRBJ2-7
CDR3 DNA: TGCGCCAGCAGCTTCGACCTAGCGGGAGACTGGCACGAGCAGTACTTC
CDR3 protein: CASSFDLAGDWHEQYF

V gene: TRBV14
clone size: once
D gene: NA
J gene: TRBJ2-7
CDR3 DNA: TGTGCCAGCAGCCGTATAGGCGAGCAGTACTTC
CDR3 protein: CASSRIGEQYF

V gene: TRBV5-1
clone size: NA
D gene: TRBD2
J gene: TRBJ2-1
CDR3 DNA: TGCGCCAGCGCGAGCGGGGGTAGTAATGAGCAGTTCTTC
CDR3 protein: CASASGGSNEQFF

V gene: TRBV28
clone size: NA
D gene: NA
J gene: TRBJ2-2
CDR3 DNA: TGTGCCAGCAGTCCAGCATATTTCTTGGACACCGGGGAGCTGTTTTTT
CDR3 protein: CASSPAYFLDTGELFF

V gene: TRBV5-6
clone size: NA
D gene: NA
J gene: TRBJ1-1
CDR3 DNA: TGTGCCAGCAGCTTGGGGGGCGGCACTGAAGCTTTCTTT
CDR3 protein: CASSLGGGTEAFF

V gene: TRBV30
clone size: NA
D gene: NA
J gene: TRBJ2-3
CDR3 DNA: TGTGCCTGGGGAAAGCAGGGAGCAGATACGCAGTATTTT
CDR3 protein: CAWGKQGADTQYF

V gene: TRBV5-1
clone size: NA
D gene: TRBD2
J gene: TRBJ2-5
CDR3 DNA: TGCGCCAGCAGCTGGGGGGTAGCGGGAGGACTTGGAGAGACCCAGTACTTC
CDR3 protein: CASSWGVAGGLGETQYF

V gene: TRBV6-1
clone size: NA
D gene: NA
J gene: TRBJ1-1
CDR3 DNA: TGTGCCAGCAGCCCGGGGGGCTGGAACACTGAAGCTTTCTTT
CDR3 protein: CASSPGGWNTEAFF

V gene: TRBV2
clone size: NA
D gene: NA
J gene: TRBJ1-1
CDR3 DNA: TGTGCCAGCAGTGAACAGGGGAACACTGAAGCTTTCTTT
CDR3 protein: CASSEQGNTEAFF

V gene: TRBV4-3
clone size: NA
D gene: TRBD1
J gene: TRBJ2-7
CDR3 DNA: TGCGCCAGCAGCCAAGCGTCAGGGGGCTACGAGCAGTACTTC
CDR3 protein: CASSQASGGYEQYF

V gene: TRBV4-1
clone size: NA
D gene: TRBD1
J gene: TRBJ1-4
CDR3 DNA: TGCGCCAGCAGCCCTAGACAGGGCGGGGAATCTAATGAAAAACTGTTTTTT
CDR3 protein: CASSPRQGGESNEKLFF

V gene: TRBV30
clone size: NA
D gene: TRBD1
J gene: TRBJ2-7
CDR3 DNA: TGTGCCTGGAGAGCTGGGACAGGGAAATCGATTATATCTTACGAGCAGTACTTC
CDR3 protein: CAWRAGTGKSIISYEQYF

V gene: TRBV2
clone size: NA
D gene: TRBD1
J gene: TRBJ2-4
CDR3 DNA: TGTGCCAGCATAGGGGGCAGTTTCTACGAGCTAGCCAAAAACATTCAGTACTTC
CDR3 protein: CASIGGSFYELAKNIQYF

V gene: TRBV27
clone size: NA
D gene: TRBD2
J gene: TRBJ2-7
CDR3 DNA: TGTGCCAGCAGTGGAGGGACTAGCGGGAGGCCCCTTTCCCGCGAGCAGTACTTC
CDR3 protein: CASSGGTSGRPLSREQYF

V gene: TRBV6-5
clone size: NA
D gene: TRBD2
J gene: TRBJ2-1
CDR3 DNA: TGTGCCAGCACCTCGAGCGGGATCGGGTACGATGAGCAGTTCTTC
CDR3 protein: CASTSSGIGYDEQFF

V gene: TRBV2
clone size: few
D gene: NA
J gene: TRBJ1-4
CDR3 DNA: TGTGCCAGCAGTGTTCAAGAGGGTGAAAAACTGTTTTTT
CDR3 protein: CASSVQEGEKLFF

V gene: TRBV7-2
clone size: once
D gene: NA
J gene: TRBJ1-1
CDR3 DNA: TGTGCCAGCAGCTTAGGACAGGTATCCGAAGCTTTCTTT
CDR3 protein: CASSLGQVSEAFF

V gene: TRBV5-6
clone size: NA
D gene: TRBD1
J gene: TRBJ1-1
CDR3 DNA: TGTGCCAGCAGCTTGGGCGACAGGGAGATCACTGAAGCTTTCTTT
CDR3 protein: CASSLGDREITEAFF